This T cell receptor (beta chain) was captured by sequencing in a study of shared clonotypes between healthy human individuals. TCRdb keeps only in-frame clones here, not all; method: immunoSEQ multiplex PCR. The sample records about half a million clones, 78% being singletons. All donors were Caucasian adults living in Nashville, Tennessee. The V gene lost 1 base and the J gene lost 2 bases, with 7 bases spanning the gap. The germline V gene has CDR1 GTSNPN and CDR2 SVGIG (reference sequence). This CDR3 region has 13 residues. Source material: PBMCs. The V and J genes are TRBV30 and TRBJ2-3; no reliable D call. The TCR was taken from a woman in her forties in good health. Some clones in this sample may be carry-over from other donors' samples. The CDR3 DNA is TGTGCCTGGAGTGCGAGAGACACAGATACGCAGTATTTT. This translates into CAWSARDTDTQYF.